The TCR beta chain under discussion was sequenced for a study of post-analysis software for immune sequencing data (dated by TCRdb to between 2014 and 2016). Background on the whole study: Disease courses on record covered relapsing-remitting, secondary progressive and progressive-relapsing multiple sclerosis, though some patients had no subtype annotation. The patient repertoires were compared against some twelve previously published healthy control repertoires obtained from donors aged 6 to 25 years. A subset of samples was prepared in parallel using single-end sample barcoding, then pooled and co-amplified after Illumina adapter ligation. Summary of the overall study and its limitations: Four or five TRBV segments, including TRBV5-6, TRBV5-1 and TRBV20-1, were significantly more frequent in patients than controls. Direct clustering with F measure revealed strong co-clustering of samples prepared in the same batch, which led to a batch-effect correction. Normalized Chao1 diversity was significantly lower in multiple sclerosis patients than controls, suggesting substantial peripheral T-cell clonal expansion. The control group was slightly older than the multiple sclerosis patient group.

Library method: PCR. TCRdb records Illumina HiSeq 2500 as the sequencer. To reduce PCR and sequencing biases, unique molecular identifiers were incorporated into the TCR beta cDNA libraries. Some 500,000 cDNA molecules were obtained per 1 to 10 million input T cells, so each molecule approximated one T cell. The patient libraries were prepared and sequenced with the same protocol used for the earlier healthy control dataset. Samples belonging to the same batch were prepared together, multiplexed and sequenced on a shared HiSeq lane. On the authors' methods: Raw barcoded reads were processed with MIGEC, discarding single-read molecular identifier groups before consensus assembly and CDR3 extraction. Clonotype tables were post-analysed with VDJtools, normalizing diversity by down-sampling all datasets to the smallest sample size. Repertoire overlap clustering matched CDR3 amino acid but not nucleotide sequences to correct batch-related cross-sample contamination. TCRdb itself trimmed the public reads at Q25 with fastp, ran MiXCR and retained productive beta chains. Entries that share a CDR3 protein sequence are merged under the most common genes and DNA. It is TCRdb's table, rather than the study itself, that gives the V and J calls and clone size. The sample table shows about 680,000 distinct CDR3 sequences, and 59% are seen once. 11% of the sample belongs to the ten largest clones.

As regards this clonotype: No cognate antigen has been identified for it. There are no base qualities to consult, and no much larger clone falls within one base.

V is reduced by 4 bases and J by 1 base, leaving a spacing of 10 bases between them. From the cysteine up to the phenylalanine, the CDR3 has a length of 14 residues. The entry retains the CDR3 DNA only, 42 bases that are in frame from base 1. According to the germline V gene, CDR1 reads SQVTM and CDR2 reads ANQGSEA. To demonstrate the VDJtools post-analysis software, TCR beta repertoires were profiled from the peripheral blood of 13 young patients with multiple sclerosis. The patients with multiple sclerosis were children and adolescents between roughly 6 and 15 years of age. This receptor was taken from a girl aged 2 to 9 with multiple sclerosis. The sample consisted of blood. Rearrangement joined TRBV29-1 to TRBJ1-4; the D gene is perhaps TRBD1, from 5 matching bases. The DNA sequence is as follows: TGCAGCGTTGGATCAACAGGAACTAATGAAAAACTGTTTTTT. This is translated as CSVGSTGTNEKLFF.